The T cell receptor (beta chain) under discussion was sequenced for a study of blood T cells in healthy people across ages. General study findings and limits: Higher diversity, along with more naive CD4+ cells, distinguished long-lived donors from aged donors.

Note on this clonotype: Its antigen is currently unknown.

A second 7 to 11 cycle PCR used barcoded and J-beta primers. One entry per CDR3 protein, called by TCRdb with MiXCR from the 5' RACE reads. The sample consists of about 780,000 distinct CDR3 sequences, 20% to 30% of them appearing once. Trimming shortened V by 8 bases and J by 5 bases, and 13 bases separated the two germline ends. CDR3 length equals 13 residues. Germline V gene lookup returns CDR1 ENHRY and CDR2 SYGVKD. These same data were also listed under a study on T cells of mothers and their children.

The sequenced material came from blood. The clonotype was recovered from a boy aged 10-17 years in good health. The chain uses TRBV10-3 and TRBJ2-1, with D unresolved. The CDR3 region is CAILRASNNEQFF. The CDR3 nucleotides are TGTGCCATCTTAAGGGCCAGCAACAATGAGCAGTTCTTC.